What follows are 10 T cell receptor beta chains derived from one specimen sequenced in a study of control samples from healthy donors and cancer patients. Method: immunoSEQ multiplex PCR; TCRdb's copy keeps in-frame clones and lacks some. The table has roughly 140,000 clones, more than 85% seen once. Source material: blood. The origin of the receptors is a man aged 45 to 65 in good health.

J is TRBJ1-5 and V is TRBV19, with D possibly being TRBD1 (6 bases). V gave up 6 bases and J gave up 3 bases, with 12 bases separating them. The germline gives CDR1 LNHDA, CDR2 SQIVND (reference sequence). This CDR3 region has 14 residues. As DNA, the CDR3 is TGTGCCAGTAGGATGACAGGCTACAATCAGCCCCAGCATTTT. This gives the protein CASRMTGYNQPQHF.

J is TRBJ1-1 and V is TRBV5-1, with 7 bases matching TRBD1. From germline, CDR1 is SGHRS and CDR2 YFSETQ. The CDR3 spans 14 residues. V lost 3 bases to trimming and J lost 2 bases; unmatched junction nucleotides: 4. The DNA for the CDR3 is TGCGCCAGCAGCTCGGGACAGACTAACACTGAAGCTTTCTTT. This gives the protein CASSSGQTNTEAFF.

J is TRBJ2-6 and V is TRBV6-5, with no clear D. This CDR3 contains 16 residues. Trimming cost V 2 bases and J 3 bases, with 11 bases left between them. Germline CDR1 MNHEY, CDR2 SVGAGI. The CDR3 loop is CASSYLGSGGANVLTF. The CDR3 DNA follows: TGTGCCAGCAGTTACCTGGGCTCTGGTGGGGCCAACGTCCTGACTTTC.

The chain is built from TRBV10-3 and TRBJ1-5; D call uncertain. The CDR3 length is 16 residues. Germline V CDR1 and CDR2: ENHRY, SYGVKD. Between the trimmed V and J ends, which lost 4 bases and 4 bases, there was a span of 17 bases. CDR3 sequence reads: CAISVGVLGQNQPQHF. In DNA form, the CDR3 reads TGTGCCATCAGTGTTGGGGTATTGGGCCAAAATCAGCCCCAGCATTTT.

CDR3 sequence reads: CASRRTGASGYTF. The CDR3 DNA is TGTGCCAGCCGCCGGACAGGGGCCTCTGGCTACACCTTC. The gene calls are TRBV19 and TRBJ1-2; 9 bases agree with TRBD1. With V trimmed by 9 bases and J by 7 bases, 9 bases remained unmatched. This CDR3 spans 13 amino acids. Germline V gene lookup returns CDR1 LNHDA and CDR2 SQIVND (reference sequence).

The V call is TRBV9, the J call TRBJ2-5; D is undetermined. Between the trimmed V and J ends, which lost 3 bases and 7 bases, there was a span of 19 bases. The CDR3 runs 15 residues. CDR1 is SGDLS, CDR2 YYNGEE, per germline. DNA for the CDR3: TGTGCCAGCAGCGCCCAAGACCTGGCGATAGGGACCCAGTACTTC. This translates into CASSAQDLAIGTQYF.

The chain employs TRBV27 and TRBJ2-7; TRBD1 matches 7 bases. Germline values: CDR1 MNHEY, CDR2 SMNVEV (reference sequence). The CDR3 runs 15 residues. Trimming at V came to 5 bases and at J to 5 bases, leaving 12 bases not matched to a gene. The CDR3 DNA reads TGTGCCAGCAGTCCAGGACAGGTTAATTTCCACGAGCAGTACTTC. It yields the protein CASSPGQVNFHEQYF.

The rearrangement joins TRBV10-3 to TRBJ1-5; D unresolved. In germline, CDR1 is ENHRY, CDR2 SYGVKD. The V and J ends lost 4 bases and 8 bases respectively, with 6 bases between them. This CDR3 is built from 11 residues. CDR3 residues: CAISGLEPQHF. CDR3 nucleotide sequence: TGTGCCATCAGTGGTCTAGAGCCCCAGCATTTT.

This clone occurred once. The chain combines TRBV25-1 with TRBJ1-2; possible D gene TRBD1, 5 bases. CDR3 length equals 14 residues. CDR1 MGHDK and CDR2 SYGVNS come from the germline V gene. Trimming pared 2 bases from V and 3 bases from J, leaving 10 bases between. This chain's CDR3 is CASSEAGRDYGYTF. Written as DNA, the CDR3 is TGTGCCAGCAGTGAAGCGGGCAGGGACTATGGCTACACCTTC.

The chain links TRBV28 to TRBJ2-7; D uncertain. The V end lost 3 bases, the J end lost 7 bases, and 16 bases lay between the germline ends. Per germline, CDR1 MDHEN and CDR2 SYDVKM. The CDR3 is made up of 14 amino acids. The CDR3: CASSLAQARWEQYF. CDR3 nucleotides: TGTGCCAGCAGTTTGGCTCAGGCTAGGTGGGAGCAGTACTTC.